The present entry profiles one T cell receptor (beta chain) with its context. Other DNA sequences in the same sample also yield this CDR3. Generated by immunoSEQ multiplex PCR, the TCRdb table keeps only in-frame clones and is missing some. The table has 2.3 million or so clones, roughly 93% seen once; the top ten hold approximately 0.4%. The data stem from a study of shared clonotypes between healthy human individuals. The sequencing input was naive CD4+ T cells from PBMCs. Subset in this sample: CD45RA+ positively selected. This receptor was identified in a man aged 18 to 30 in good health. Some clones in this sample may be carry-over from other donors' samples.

CDR3 sequence: CASSHGLADYNEQFF. CDR3 bases: TGCGCCAGCAGCCACGGACTAGCGGACTACAATGAGCAGTTCTTC. The chain recombines TRBV5-1 with TRBJ2-1; 10 nucleotides match TRBD2. This CDR3 comprises 15 residues. The V gene end was trimmed by 4 bases and the J gene end by 3 bases; junction bases not matched to a gene: 4. Germline-derived CDR1 and CDR2 are SGHRS and YFSETQ. Full variable domain (rest looked up from reference TRBV5-1 and TRBJ2-1): KAGVTQTPRYLIKTRGQQVTLSCSPISGHRSVSWYQQTPGQGLQFLFEYFSETQRNKGNFPGRFSGRQFSNSRSEMNVSTLELGDSALYLCASSHGLADYNEQFFGPGTRLTVL.